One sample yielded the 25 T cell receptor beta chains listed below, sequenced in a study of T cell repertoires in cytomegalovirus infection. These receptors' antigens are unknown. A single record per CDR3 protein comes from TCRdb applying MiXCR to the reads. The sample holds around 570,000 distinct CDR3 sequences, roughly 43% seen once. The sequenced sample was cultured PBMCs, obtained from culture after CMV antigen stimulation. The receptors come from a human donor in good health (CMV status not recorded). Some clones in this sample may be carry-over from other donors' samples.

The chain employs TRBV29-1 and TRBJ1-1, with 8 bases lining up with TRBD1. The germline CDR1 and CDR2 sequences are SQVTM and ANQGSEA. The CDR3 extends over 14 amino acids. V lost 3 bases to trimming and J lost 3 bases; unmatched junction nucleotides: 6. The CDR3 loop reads CSVEGDRGDTEAFF. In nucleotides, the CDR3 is TGCAGCGTTGAGGGTGACAGGGGAGACACTGAAGCTTTCTTT.

Here the CDR3 DNA reads TGTGCCAGCAGCCCTCTGGCGGGGTTGAGAGAGACCCAGTACTTC. It translates to CASSPLAGLRETQYF. The gene calls are TRBV7-6 and TRBJ2-5, with D possibly matching TRBD2 (6 bases). Trimming left V 5 bases short and J 4 bases short, with 17 bases between. CDR3 size: 15 residues. Germline loops: CDR1 SGHVS, CDR2 FNYEAQ.

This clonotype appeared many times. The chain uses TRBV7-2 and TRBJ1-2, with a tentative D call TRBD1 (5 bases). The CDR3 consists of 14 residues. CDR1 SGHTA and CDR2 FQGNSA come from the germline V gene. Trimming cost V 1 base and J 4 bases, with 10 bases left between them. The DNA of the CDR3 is TGTGCCAGCAGCTTAGAGCAGGGTGGCTATGGCTACACCTTC. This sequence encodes CASSLEQGGYGYTF.

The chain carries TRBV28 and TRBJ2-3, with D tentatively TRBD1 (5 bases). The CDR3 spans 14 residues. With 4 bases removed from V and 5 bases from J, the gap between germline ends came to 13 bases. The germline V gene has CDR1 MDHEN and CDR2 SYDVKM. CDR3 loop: CASSSQGLGDTQYF. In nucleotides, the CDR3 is TGTGCCAGCAGTTCCCAGGGTCTTGGAGATACGCAGTATTTT.

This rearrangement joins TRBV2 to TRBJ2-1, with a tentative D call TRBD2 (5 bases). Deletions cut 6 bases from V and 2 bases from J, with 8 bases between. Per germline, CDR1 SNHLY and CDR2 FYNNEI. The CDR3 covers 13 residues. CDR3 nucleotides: TGTGCCAGCAGGGCGGAGGCCTACAATGAGCAGTTCTTC. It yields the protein CASRAEAYNEQFF.

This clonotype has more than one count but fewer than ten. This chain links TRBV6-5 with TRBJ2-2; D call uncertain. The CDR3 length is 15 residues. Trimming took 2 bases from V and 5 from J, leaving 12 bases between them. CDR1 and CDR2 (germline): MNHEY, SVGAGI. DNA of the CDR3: TGTGCCAGCAGTTACGTGAGCCTACCAACCGGGGAGCTGTTTTTT. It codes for CASSYVSLPTGELFF.

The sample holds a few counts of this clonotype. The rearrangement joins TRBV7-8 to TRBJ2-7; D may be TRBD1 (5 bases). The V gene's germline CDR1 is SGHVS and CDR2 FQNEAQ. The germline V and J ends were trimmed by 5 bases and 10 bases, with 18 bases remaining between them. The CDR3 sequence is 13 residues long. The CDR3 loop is CASSLRQLSEQYF. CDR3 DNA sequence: TGTGCCAGCAGCCTCCGACAGCTCTCCGAACAGTACTTC.

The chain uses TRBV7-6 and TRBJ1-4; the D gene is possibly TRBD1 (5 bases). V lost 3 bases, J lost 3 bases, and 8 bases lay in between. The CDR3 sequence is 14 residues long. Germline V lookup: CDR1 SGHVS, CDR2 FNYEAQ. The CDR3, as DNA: TGTGCCAGCAGCTTGGGGCTGCCTAATGAAAAACTGTTTTTT. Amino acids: CASSLGLPNEKLFF.

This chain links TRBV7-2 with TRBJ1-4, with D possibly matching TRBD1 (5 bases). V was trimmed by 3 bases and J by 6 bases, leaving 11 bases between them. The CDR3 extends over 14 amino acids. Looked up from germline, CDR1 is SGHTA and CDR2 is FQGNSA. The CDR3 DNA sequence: TGTGCCAGCAGCTTCAGGGCGTTCGATGAAAAACTGTTTTTT. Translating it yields CASSFRAFDEKLFF.

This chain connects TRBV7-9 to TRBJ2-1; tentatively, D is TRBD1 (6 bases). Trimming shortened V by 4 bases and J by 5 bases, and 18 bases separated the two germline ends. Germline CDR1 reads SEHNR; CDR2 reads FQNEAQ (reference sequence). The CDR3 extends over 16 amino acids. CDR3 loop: CASSSNRDTVDNEQFF. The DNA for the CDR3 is TGTGCCAGCAGCTCTAACCGGGACACGGTAGACAATGAGCAGTTCTTC.

For the CDR3, the DNA is TGTGCCAGCGCCCTCGGGGTCGGTCGGGTACGGGCGGAGACCCAGTACTTC. This codes for CASALGVGRVRAETQYF. V usage is TRBV28 and J usage is TRBJ2-5; a weak D match, TRBD2 (5 bases). From germline, CDR1 is MDHEN and CDR2 SYDVKM. The CDR3 loop spans 17 amino acids. The V end lost 8 bases, the J end lost 5 bases, and 27 bases lay between the germline ends.

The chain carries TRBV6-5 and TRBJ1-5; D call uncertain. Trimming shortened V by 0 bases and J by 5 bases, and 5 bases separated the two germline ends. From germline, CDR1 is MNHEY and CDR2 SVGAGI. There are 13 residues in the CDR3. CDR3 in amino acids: CASSYSRDQPQHF. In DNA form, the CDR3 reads TGTGCCAGCAGTTACTCGAGGGATCAGCCCCAGCATTTT.

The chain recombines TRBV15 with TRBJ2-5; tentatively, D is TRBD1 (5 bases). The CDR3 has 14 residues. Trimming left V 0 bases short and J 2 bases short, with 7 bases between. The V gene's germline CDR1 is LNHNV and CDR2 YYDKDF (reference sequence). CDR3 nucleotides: TGTGCCACCAGCAGAGATCCAGGGCAAGAGACCCAGTACTTC. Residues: CATSRDPGQETQYF.

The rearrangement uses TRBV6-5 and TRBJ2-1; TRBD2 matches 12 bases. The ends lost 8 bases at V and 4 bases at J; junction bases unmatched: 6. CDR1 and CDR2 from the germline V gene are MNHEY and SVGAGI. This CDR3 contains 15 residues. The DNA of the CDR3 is TGTGCCAGCGCTAGCGGGGGGGCCGGATACAATGAGCAGTTCTTC. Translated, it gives CASASGGAGYNEQFF.

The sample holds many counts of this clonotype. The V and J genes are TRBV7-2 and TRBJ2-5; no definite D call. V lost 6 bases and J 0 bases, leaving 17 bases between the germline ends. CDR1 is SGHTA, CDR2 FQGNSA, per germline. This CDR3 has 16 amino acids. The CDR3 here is CASSLSPTGYQETQYF. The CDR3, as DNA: TGTGCCAGCAGTCTTAGCCCGACTGGGTACCAAGAGACCCAGTACTTC.

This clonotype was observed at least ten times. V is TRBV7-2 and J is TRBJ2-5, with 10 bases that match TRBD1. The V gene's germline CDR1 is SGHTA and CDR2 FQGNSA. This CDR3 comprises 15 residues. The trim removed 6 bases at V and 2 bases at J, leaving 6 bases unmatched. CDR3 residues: CASRPGTGDQETQYF. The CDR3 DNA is TGTGCCAGCAGACCCGGGACAGGGGATCAAGAGACCCAGTACTTC.

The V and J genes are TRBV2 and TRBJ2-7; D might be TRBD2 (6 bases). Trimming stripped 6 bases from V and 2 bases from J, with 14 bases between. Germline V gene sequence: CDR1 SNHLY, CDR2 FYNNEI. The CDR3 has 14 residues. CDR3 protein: CASSGGTDTYEQYF. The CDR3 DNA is TGTGCCAGCAGCGGCGGGACGGATACCTACGAGCAGTACTTC.

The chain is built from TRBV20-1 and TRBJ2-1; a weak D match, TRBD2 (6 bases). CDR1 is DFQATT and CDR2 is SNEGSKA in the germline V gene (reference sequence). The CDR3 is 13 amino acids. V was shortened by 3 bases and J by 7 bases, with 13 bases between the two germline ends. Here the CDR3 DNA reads TGCAGTGCTAGTAGGGACTCTTATAATGAGCAGTTCTTC. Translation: CSASRDSYNEQFF.

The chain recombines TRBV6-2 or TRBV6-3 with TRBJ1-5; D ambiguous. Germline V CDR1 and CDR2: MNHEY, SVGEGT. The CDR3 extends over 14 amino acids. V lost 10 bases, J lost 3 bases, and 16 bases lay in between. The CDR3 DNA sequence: TGTGCCACAACGACGGGAACTAACAATCAGCCCCAGCATTTT. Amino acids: CATTTGTNNQPQHF.

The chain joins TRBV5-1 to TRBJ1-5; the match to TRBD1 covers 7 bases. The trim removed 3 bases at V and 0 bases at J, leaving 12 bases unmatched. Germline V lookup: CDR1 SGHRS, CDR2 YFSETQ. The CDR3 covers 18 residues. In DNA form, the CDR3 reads TGCGCCAGCAGCTATCCGGACAGGCGACCTGATAGCAATCAGCCCCAGCATTTT. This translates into CASSYPDRRPDSNQPQHF.

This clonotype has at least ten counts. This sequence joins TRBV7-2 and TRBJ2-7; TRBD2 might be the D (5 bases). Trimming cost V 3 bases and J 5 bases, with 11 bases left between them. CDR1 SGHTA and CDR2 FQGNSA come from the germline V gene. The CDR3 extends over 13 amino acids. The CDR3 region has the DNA TGTGCCAGCAGCTTGACTGGGAGTCACGAGCAGTACTTC. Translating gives CASSLTGSHEQYF.

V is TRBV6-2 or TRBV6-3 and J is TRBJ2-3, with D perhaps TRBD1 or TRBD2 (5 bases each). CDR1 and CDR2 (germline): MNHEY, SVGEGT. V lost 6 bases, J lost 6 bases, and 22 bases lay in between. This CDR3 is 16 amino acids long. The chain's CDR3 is CASSPEGETFADTQYF. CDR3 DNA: TGTGCCAGCAGCCCCGAAGGGGAGACATTTGCGGATACGCAGTATTTT.

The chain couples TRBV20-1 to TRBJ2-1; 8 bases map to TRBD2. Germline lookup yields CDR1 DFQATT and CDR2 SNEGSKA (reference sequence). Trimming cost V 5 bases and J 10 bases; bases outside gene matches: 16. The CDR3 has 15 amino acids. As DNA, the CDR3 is TGCAGTGCTTCCATGGGGGGGACTAGAAACGGGGAGCAGTTCTTC. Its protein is CSASMGGTRNGEQFF.

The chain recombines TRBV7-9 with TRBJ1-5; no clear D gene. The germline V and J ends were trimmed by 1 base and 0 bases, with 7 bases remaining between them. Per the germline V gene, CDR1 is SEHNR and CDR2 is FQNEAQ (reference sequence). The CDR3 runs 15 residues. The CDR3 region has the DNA TGTGCCAGCAGCTTAGATGGAATTAGCAATCAGCCCCAGCATTTT. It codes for CASSLDGISNQPQHF.

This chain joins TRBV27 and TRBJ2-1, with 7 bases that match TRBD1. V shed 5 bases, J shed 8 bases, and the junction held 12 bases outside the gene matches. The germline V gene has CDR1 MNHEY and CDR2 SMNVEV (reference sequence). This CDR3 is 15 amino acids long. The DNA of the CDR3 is TGTGCCAGCAGTGCCAGAGGGGGCTTCGGCTATGAGCAGTTCTTC. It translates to CASSARGGFGYEQFF.